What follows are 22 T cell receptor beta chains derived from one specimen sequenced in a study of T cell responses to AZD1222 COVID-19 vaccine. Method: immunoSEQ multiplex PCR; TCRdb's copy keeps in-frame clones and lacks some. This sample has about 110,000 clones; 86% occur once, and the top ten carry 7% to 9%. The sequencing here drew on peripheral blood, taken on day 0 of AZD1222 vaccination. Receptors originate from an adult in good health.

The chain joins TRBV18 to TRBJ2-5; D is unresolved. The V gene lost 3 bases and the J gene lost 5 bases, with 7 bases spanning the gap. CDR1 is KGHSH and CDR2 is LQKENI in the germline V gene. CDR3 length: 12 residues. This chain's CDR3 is CASSPIGETQYF. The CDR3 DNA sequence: TGTGCCAGCTCACCGATTGGGGAGACCCAGTACTTC. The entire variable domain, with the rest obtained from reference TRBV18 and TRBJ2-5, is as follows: NAGVMQNPRHLVRRRGQEARLRCSPMKGHSHVYWYRQLPEEGLKFMVYLQKENIIDESGMPKERFSAEFPKEGPSILRIQQVVRGDSAAYFCASSPIGETQYFGPGTRLLVL.

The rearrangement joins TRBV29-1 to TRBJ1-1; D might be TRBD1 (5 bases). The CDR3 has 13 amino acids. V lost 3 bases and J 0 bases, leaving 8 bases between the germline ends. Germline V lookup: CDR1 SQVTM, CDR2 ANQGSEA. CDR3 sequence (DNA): TGCAGCGTTGAGGGGCTATTGAACACTGAAGCTTTCTTT. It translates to CSVEGLLNTEAFF.

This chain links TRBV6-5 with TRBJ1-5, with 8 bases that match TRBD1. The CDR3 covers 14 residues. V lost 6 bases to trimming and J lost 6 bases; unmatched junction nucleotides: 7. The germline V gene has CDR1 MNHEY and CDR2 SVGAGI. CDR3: CASRGQGAAQPQHF. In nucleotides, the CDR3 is TGTGCCAGCAGAGGGCAGGGGGCAGCTCAGCCCCAGCATTTT.

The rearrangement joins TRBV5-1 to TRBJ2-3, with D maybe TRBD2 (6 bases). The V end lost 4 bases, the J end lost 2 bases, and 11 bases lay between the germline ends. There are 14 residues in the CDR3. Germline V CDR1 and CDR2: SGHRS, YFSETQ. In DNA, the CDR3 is TGCGCCAGCAGCCTAGGACTATACACAGATACGCAGTATTTT. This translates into CASSLGLYTDTQYF. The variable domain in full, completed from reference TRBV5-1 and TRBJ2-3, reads KAGVTQTPRYLIKTRGQQVTLSCSPISGHRSVSWYQQTPGQGLQFLFEYFSETQRNKGNFPGRFSGRQFSNSRSEMNVSTLELGDSALYLCASSLGLYTDTQYFGPGTRLTVL.

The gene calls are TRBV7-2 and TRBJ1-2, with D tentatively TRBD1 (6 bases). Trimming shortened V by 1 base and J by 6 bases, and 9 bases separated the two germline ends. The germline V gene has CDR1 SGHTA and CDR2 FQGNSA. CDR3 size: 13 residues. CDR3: CASSLVAGDGYTF. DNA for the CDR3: TGTGCCAGCAGCTTAGTGGCAGGGGATGGCTACACCTTC.

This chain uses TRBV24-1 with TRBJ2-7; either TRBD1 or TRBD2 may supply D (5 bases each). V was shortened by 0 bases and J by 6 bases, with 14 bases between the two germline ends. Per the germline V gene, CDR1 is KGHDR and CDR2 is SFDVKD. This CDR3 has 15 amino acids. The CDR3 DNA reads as TGTGCCACCAGTGATTTGCCCGGGGCAGCTTGCGAGCAGTACTTC. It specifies CATSDLPGAACEQYF.

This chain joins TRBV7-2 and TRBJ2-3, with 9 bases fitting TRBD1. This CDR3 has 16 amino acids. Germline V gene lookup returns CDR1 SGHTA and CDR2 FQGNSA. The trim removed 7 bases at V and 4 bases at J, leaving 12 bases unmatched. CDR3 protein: CASIRPTGGNSDTQYF. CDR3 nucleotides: TGTGCCAGCATCCGCCCGACAGGGGGTAATTCAGATACGCAGTATTTT.

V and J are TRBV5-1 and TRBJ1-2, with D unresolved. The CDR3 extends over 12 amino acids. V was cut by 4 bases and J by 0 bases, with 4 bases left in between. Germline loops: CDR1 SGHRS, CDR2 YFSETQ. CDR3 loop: CASSGTNYGYTF. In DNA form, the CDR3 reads TGCGCCAGCAGCGGGACTAACTATGGCTACACCTTC.

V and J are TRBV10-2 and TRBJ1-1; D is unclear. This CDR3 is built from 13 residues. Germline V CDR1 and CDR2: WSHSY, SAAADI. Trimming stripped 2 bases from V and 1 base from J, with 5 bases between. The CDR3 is CASSEQSNTEAFF. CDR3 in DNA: TGCGCCAGCAGTGAGCAATCGAACACTGAAGCTTTCTTT.

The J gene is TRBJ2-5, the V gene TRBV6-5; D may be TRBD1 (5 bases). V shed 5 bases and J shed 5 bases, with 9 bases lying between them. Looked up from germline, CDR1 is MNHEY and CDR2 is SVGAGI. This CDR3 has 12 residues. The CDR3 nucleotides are TGTGCCAGCAGTCCAGGGTGGGAGACCCAGTACTTC. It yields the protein CASSPGWETQYF.

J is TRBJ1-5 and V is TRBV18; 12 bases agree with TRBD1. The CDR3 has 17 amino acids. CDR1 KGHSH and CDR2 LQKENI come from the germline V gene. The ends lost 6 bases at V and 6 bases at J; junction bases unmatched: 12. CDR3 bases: TGTGCCAGCTCTCGCGCCGGGACAGGGGGCTTTAGTCAGCCCCAGCATTTT. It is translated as CASSRAGTGGFSQPQHF.

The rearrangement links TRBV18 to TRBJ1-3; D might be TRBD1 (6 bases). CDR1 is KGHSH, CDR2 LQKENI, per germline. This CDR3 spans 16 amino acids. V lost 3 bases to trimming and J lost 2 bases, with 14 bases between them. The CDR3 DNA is TGTGCCAGCTCACCTAACGTTAGACAGGCTGGAAACACCATATATTTT. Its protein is CASSPNVRQAGNTIYF.

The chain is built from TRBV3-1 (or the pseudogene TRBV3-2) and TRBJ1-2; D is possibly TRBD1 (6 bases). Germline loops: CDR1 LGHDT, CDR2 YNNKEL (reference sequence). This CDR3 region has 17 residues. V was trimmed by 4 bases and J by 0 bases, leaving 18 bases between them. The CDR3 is CASSRPQGTAANYGYTF. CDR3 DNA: TGTGCCAGCAGCCGACCCCAGGGGACGGCAGCTAACTATGGCTACACCTTC.

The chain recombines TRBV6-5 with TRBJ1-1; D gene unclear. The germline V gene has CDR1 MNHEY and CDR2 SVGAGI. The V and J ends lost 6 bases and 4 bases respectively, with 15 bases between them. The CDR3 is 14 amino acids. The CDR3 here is CASSTITGGTEAFF. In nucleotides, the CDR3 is TGTGCCAGCAGCACCATAACCGGAGGCACTGAAGCTTTCTTT.

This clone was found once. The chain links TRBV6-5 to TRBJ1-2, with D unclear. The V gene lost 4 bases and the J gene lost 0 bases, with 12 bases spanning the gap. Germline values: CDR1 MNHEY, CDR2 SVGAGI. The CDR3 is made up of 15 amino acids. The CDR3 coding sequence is TGTGCCAGCAGTTCTTGGGGAGGAACTAACTATGGCTACACCTTC. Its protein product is CASSSWGGTNYGYTF.

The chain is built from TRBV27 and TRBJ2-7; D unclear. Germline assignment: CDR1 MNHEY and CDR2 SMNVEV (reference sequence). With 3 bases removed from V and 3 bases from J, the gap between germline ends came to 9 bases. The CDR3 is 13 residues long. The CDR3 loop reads CASSFGRFYEQYF. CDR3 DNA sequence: TGTGCCAGCAGTTTCGGACGGTTCTACGAGCAGTACTTC.

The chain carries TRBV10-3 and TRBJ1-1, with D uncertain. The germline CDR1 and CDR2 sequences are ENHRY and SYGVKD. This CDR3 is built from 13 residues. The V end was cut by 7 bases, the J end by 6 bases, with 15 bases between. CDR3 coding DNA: TGTGCCATCACCTCAGGTGAAATCGCTGAAGCTTTCTTT. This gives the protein CAITSGEIAEAFF.

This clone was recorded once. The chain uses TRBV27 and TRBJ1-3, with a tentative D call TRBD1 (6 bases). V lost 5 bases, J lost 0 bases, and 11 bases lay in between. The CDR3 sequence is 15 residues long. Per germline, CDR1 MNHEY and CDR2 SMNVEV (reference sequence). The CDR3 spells CASSPRGHSGNTIYF. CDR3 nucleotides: TGTGCCAGCAGTCCTCGGGGACACTCTGGAAACACCATATATTTT.

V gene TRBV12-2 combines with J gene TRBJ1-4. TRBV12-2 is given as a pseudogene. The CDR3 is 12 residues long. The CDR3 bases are TGTGCAAGTCGGATGAGGGATGAAAAACTGTTTTTT. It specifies CASRMRDEKLFF.

The CDR3 reads CARVQTGGLNSPLHF. Written as DNA, the CDR3 is TGTGCCAGAGTTCAGACAGGGGGTCTTAATTCACCCCTCCACTTT. J is TRBJ1-6 and V is TRBV27; TRBD1 aligns across 9 bases. The CDR3 contains 15 residues. The trim removed 9 bases at V and 6 bases at J, leaving 9 bases unmatched. CDR1 MNHEY and CDR2 SMNVEV come from the germline V gene (reference sequence).

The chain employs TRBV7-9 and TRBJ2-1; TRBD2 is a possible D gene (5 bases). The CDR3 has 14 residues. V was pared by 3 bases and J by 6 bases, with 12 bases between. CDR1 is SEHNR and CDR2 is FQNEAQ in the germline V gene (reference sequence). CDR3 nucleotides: TGTGCCAGCAGCTTGAGCAGCGGCCTCAATGAGCAGTTCTTC. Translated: CASSLSSGLNEQFF.

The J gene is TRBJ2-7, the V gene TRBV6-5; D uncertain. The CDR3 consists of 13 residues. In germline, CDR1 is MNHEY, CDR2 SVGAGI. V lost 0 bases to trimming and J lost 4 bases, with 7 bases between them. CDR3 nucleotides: TGTGCCAGCAGTTACTCGTTCGGGTACGAGCAGTACTTC. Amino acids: CASSYSFGYEQYF.